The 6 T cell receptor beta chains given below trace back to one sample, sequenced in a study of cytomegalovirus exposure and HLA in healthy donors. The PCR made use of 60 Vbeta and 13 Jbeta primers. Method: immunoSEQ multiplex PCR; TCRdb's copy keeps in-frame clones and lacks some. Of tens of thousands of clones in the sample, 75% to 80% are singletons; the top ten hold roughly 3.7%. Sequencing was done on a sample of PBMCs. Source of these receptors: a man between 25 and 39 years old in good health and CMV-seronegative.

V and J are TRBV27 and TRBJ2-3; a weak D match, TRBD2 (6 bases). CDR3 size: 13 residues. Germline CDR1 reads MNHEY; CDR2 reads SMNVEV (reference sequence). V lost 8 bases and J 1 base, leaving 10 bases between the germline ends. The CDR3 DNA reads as TGTGCCAGCTCGAAGCGGGGCACAGATACGCAGTATTTT. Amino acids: CASSKRGTDTQYF.

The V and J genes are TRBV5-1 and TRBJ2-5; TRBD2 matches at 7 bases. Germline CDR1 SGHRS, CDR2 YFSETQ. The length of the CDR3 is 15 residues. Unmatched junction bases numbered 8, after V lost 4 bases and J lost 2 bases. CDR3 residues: CASSPGSSGQETQYF. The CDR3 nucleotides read TGCGCCAGCAGCCCGGGGTCTAGCGGACAAGAGACCCAGTACTTC.

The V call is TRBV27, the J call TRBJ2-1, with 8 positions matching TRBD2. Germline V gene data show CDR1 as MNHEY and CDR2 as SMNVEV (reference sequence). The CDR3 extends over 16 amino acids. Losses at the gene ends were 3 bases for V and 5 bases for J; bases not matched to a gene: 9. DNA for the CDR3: TGTGCCAGCAGTTTTTCTACGGGAGGGGCCAACAATGAGCAGTTCTTC. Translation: CASSFSTGGANNEQFF.

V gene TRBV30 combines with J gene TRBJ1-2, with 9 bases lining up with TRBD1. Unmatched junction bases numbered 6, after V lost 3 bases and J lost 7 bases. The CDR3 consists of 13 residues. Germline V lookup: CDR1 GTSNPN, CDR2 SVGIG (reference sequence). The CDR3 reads CAWRGTGNTGYTF. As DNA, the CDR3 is TGTGCCTGGAGGGGGACAGGGAACACTGGCTACACCTTC.

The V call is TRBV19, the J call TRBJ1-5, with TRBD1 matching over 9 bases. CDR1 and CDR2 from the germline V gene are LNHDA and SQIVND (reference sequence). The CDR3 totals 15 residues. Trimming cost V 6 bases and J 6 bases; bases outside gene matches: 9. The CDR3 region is CASSRDRVRVQPQHF. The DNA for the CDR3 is TGTGCCAGTAGCAGGGACAGGGTGCGGGTTCAGCCCCAGCATTTT. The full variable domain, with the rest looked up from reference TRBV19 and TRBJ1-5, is DGGITQSPKYLFRKEGQNVTLSCEQNLNHDAMYWYRQDPGQGLRLIYYSQIVNDFQKGDIAEGYSVSREKKESFPLTVTSAQKNPTAFYLCASSRDRVRVQPQHFGDGTRLSIL.

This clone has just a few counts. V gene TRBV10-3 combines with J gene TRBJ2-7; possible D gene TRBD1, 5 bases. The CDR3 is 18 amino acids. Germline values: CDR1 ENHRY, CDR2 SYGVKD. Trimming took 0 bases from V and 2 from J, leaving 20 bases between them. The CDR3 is CAISESYRSDTHTYEQYF. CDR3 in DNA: TGTGCCATCAGTGAGTCGTATCGTTCGGACACCCATACCTACGAGCAGTACTTC.